One and the same sample provided the 24 T cell receptor beta chains below, sequenced in a study of cytomegalovirus exposure and HLA in healthy donors. 60 Vbeta and 13 Jbeta primers were used in PCR. Assay used: immunoSEQ multiplex PCR; TCRdb lists only in-frame clones, some missing. The sample yields 150,000 or so clones, approximately 80% seen once. The sequenced sample was PBMCs. These TCRs come from a middle-aged woman in good health and CMV-seronegative.

A single count supports this clone. The chain recombines TRBV6-5 with TRBJ1-5; TRBD1 matches at 8 bases. V was pared by 6 bases and J by 7 bases, with 11 bases of the junction left unmatched. Germline CDR1 reads MNHEY; CDR2 reads SVGAGI. This CDR3 spans 15 amino acids. Here the CDR3 reads CASSRMTGDRQPQHF. The CDR3, as DNA: TGTGCCAGCAGCCGAATGACAGGGGACCGCCAGCCCCAGCATTTT.

To note about this clone: One end of the junction varies from germline; a read error may be responsible. CDR3: CASSQEFLSLGANGLTF. The DNA of the CDR3 is TGCGCCAGCAGCCAAGAGTTCCTCTCCCTTGGGGCCAACGGCCTGACTTTC. The V gene is TRBV4-3, the J gene TRBJ2-6; D might be TRBD1 (5 bases). The CDR3 is 17 amino acids. From germline, CDR1 is LGHNA and CDR2 YSLEER.

V usage is TRBV19 and J usage is TRBJ2-1, with TRBD2 matching over 7 bases. CDR1 and CDR2 (germline): LNHDA, SQIVND (reference sequence). The CDR3 covers 16 residues. With V trimmed by 6 bases and J by 3 bases, 11 bases remained unmatched. CDR3 in amino acids: CASSGEGAGFYNEQFF. The CDR3 DNA reads TGTGCCAGTAGCGGGGAGGGAGCGGGTTTCTACAATGAGCAGTTCTTC.

This chain links TRBV28 with TRBJ1-2, with D possibly being TRBD1 (6 bases). This CDR3 spans 13 amino acids. V gave up 6 bases and J gave up 8 bases, with 16 bases separating them. The germline V gene encodes CDR1 MDHEN and CDR2 SYDVKM. CDR3 sequence: CASSLGQIIGYTF. The CDR3 DNA sequence: TGTGCCAGCAGCCTAGGACAGATAATAGGCTACACCTTC.

This chain uses TRBV4-3 with TRBJ2-3; D not resolved. The germline CDR1 and CDR2 sequences are LGHNA and YSLEER. V was trimmed by 3 bases and J by 6 bases, leaving 10 bases between them. This CDR3 has 13 residues. The CDR3 loop reads CASSQLPEDTQYF. The DNA of the CDR3 is TGCGCCAGCAGCCAGCTACCCGAGGATACGCAGTATTTT.

The chain recombines TRBV7-9 with TRBJ2-7; weak D call: TRBD2 (5 bases). There are 13 residues in the CDR3. Deletions cut 3 bases from V and 3 bases from J, with 9 bases between. Germline CDR1 reads SEHNR; CDR2 reads FQNEAQ (reference sequence). CDR3 sequence reads: CASSFGLGYEQYF. CDR3 bases: TGTGCCAGCAGCTTTGGACTGGGCTACGAGCAGTACTTC. The full variable domain, in which reference TRBV7-9 and TRBJ2-7 provide the parts outside the CDR3, is DTGVSQNPRHKITKRGQNVTFRCDPISEHNRLYWYRQTLGQGPEFLTYFQNEAQLEKSRLLSDRFSAERPKGSFSTLEIQRTEQGDSAMYLCASSFGLGYEQYFGPGTRLTVT.

The chain employs TRBV6-1 and TRBJ2-3; D may be TRBD2 (7 bases). Germline V gives CDR1 MNHNS, CDR2 SASEGT. Trimming took 11 bases from V and 2 from J, leaving 17 bases between them. CDR3 length: 14 amino acids. The CDR3 reads CASSLGGPTDTQYF. The CDR3 coding sequence is TGTGCCTCCTCCCTCGGGGGGCCCACAGATACGCAGTATTTT.

The chain recombines TRBV18 with TRBJ2-3; 14 bases are shared with TRBD2. Germline values: CDR1 KGHSH, CDR2 LQKENI. V was clipped by 10 bases and J by 0 bases; unmatched bases: 6. This CDR3 is 16 amino acids long. The CDR3 sequence is CATGTSGSVSTDTQYF. In nucleotides, the CDR3 is TGTGCCACAGGGACTAGCGGGAGTGTCAGCACAGATACGCAGTATTTT.

V gene TRBV7-3 combines with J gene TRBJ1-5, with 8 positions matching TRBD1. CDR1 and CDR2 from the germline V gene are SGHTA and FQGTGA. CDR3 length: 17 amino acids. The ends lost 4 bases at V and 1 base at J; junction bases unmatched: 9. The CDR3 is CASSSKTRQGSNQPQHF. The CDR3 DNA sequence: TGTGCCAGCAGCTCAAAGACACGACAGGGGAGCAATCAGCCCCAGCATTTT.

The chain carries TRBV11-3 and TRBJ2-2, with D perhaps TRBD1 (7 bases). This CDR3 is 17 amino acids long. Germline CDR1 and CDR2: SGHNT and YENEEA. V was cut by 1 base and J by 5 bases, with 17 bases left in between. The CDR3 DNA reads TGTGCCAGCAGCTTAGTAGGAGGGGGCGCGGGAACCGGGGAGCTGTTTTTT. Translation gives CASSLVGGGAGTGELFF.

The V gene is TRBV6-6, the J gene TRBJ1-5, with 7 nucleotides matching TRBD1. The germline V gene encodes CDR1 MNHNY and CDR2 SVGAGI (reference sequence). CDR3 length equals 14 residues. With V trimmed by 2 bases and J by 5 bases, 3 bases remained unmatched. CDR3 in DNA: TGTGCCAGCAGTTACGACAGGGCTGATCAGCCCCAGCATTTT. As protein: CASSYDRADQPQHF.

This clone appeared once. The chain employs TRBV6-1 and TRBJ1-6, with D uncertain. CDR1 and CDR2 from the germline V gene are MNHNS and SASEGT. The CDR3 contains 11 residues. The V and J ends lost 8 bases and 8 bases respectively, with 7 bases between them. The CDR3 sequence: CASGPDSPLHF. DNA for the CDR3: TGTGCCAGCGGTCCGGATTCACCCCTCCACTTT.

CDR3 loop: CASSLAGTGGAQLQFF. The CDR3 region has the DNA TGTGCCAGCAGTTTGGCCGGGACAGGGGGTGCCCAACTACAGTTCTTC. The gene calls are TRBV28 and TRBJ2-1, with 11 bases that match TRBD1. Germline V gives CDR1 MDHEN, CDR2 SYDVKM. The CDR3 spans 16 residues. The V gene end was trimmed by 3 bases and the J gene end by 13 bases; junction bases not matched to a gene: 14.

A note on this clone: The junction differs from germline at one of its ends, possibly a read error. The rearrangement links TRBV7-2 to TRBJ2-4, with D perhaps TRBD1 (5 bases). Germline V gene sequence: CDR1 SGHTA, CDR2 FQGNSA. The CDR3 totals 14 residues. CDR3 in DNA: TGTGCCAGCAGCTTAGGGGGCGCAGAAAACAGTCAGTACTTC. This sequence encodes CASSLGGAENSQYF. The full variable domain, rest sourced from reference TRBV7-2 and TRBJ2-4, is GAGVSQSPSNKVTEKGKDVELRCDPISGHTALYWYRQSLGQGLEFLIYFQGNSAPDKSGLPSDRFSAERTGGSVSTLTIQRTQQEDSAVYLCASSLGGAENSQYFGAGTRLSVL.

This chain uses TRBV27 with TRBJ2-1; 7 bases are shared with TRBD2. Germline V gene data show CDR1 as MNHEY and CDR2 as SMNVEV (reference sequence). The V and J ends lost 2 bases and 4 bases, in that order; junction bases with no gene match: 2. The CDR3 loop spans 14 amino acids. CDR3 in DNA: TGTGCCAGCAGTTTAGGACTAGTTTACAATGAGCAGTTCTTC. Its protein is CASSLGLVYNEQFF.

This chain connects TRBV27 to TRBJ2-1; D is possibly TRBD2 (6 bases). CDR3 length: 17 residues. Per germline, CDR1 MNHEY and CDR2 SMNVEV (reference sequence). V lost 5 bases, J lost 2 bases, and 19 bases lay in between. The CDR3, as DNA: TGTGCCAGCAGTCCTTTCCCCGGGGGAGCTACCTACAATGAGCAGTTCTTC. This gives the protein CASSPFPGGATYNEQFF.

CDR3 loop: CASRREGTGIEGYTF. The DNA of the CDR3 is TGTGCCAGCAGGCGGGAAGGGACAGGGATTGAAGGCTACACCTTC. V is TRBV6-5 and J is TRBJ1-2; 9 nucleotides align to TRBD1. CDR1 and CDR2 (germline): MNHEY, SVGAGI. The CDR3 is 15 amino acids. V shed 6 bases and J 8 bases; nucleotides not matched to a gene: 13.

This chain joins TRBV4-3 and TRBJ1-2, with D hard to call. V lost 1 base and J lost 6, with 12 bases in between. CDR3 length: 14 amino acids. Germline V gene lookup returns CDR1 LGHNA and CDR2 YSLEER. Here the CDR3 DNA reads TGCGCCAGCAGCCAAGTTAGTACTGCTGATGGCTACACCTTC. It codes for CASSQVSTADGYTF.

The table lists this clone with a count of one. A read error may account for a junction end that differs from germline. The V call is TRBV7-9, the J call TRBJ2-3, with D perhaps TRBD2 (5 bases). The germline V gene has CDR1 SEHNR and CDR2 FQNEAQ (reference sequence). This CDR3 contains 16 residues. DNA for the CDR3: TGTTCCAGCAGCGGAATGGCTAGCTTTACGGCAGATACGCAGTATTTT. Its protein product is CSSSGMASFTADTQYF.

This rearrangement joins TRBV10-2 to TRBJ2-3, with 7 bases lining up with TRBD1. CDR1 is WSHSY, CDR2 SAAADI, per germline. This CDR3 contains 12 residues. The trim removed 6 bases at V and 3 bases at J, leaving 0 bases unmatched. CDR3 in DNA: TGCGCCAGCAGGGGACAGACAGATACGCAGTATTTT. Protein sequence: CASRGQTDTQYF.

This rearrangement joins TRBV21-1 to TRBJ2-1; the listed D gene, TRBD1, was not tested against the DNA. TRBV21-1 is a known pseudogene. This CDR3 has 15 residues. The CDR3 region has the DNA TGTGCCAGCTTTGGGGCCCGTAAAATCGACAATGAGCAGTTCTTC. Protein sequence: CASFGARKIDNEQFF.

The chain joins TRBV27 to TRBJ2-7, with 8 positions matching TRBD1. Trimming removed 5 bases from V and 1 base from J; junction bases left unmatched: 10. Germline V CDR1 and CDR2: MNHEY, SMNVEV (reference sequence). The CDR3 runs to 16 residues. The CDR3 nucleotides read TGTGCCAGCAGTCACCTCCCGACAGGGGAGTCCTACGAGCAGTACTTC. This translates into CASSHLPTGESYEQYF.

The rearrangement links TRBV21-1 to TRBJ2-1; the D call TRBD2 from the table was never checked on the DNA. TRBV21-1 is described as a pseudogene. The CDR3 sequence is 17 residues long. The CDR3 DNA follows: TGTGCCAGCAGCAAAGCCCCCATTTTGGACTGTCACAATGAGCAGTTCTTC. This encodes CASSKAPILDCHNEQFF.

The gene calls are TRBV27 and TRBJ2-1; 10 bases are shared with TRBD1. Losses at the gene ends were 5 bases for V and 8 bases for J; bases not matched to a gene: 6. The length of the CDR3 is 14 residues. CDR1 is MNHEY and CDR2 is SMNVEV in the germline V gene (reference sequence). The CDR3 is CASSLSTGGYEQFF. CDR3 DNA sequence: TGTGCCAGCAGTCTCTCGACAGGGGGCTATGAGCAGTTCTTC.